Each of the 10 T cell receptor beta chains below was sequenced from the same sample in a study of blood T cell repertoires in COVID-19. Profiled with immunoSEQ multiplex PCR; TCRdb holds only in-frame clones, not every one. Of approximately 130,000 clones listed, roughly four fifths are singletons. Sequencing was carried out using PBMCs or T cells enriched from blood (not recorded which). The receptors were gathered from a man aged 25 to 40 who had recovered from COVID-19.

The rearrangement links TRBV7-2 to TRBJ2-3; TRBD2 aligns across 7 bases. The germline V gene encodes CDR1 SGHTA and CDR2 FQGNSA. CDR3 length equals 15 residues. The V and J ends lost 5 bases and 2 bases, in that order; junction bases with no gene match: 7. In nucleotides, the CDR3 is TGTGCCAGCAGCCCTATGACTAGCCCCACAGATACGCAGTATTTT. Encoded protein: CASSPMTSPTDTQYF.

The chain couples TRBV6-2 or TRBV6-3 to TRBJ1-1; D might be TRBD1 (6 bases). This CDR3 comprises 17 residues. CDR1 and CDR2 from the germline V gene are MNHEY and SVGEGT. Trimming removed 5 bases at V and 1 base at J, with 20 bases between. The CDR3 coding sequence is TGTGCCAGCAGTCCACTCCGACAGGCGATAAGGAACACTGAAGCTTTCTTT. Encoded protein: CASSPLRQAIRNTEAFF.

This chain joins TRBV19 and TRBJ1-2; a weak D match, TRBD1 (6 bases). Trimming took 10 bases from V and 0 from J, leaving 18 bases between them. The CDR3 spans 15 residues. Per germline, CDR1 LNHDA and CDR2 SQIVND (reference sequence). The CDR3 bases are TGTGCCACCCAGAGACAGGCGTTGGCTAACTATGGCTACACCTTC. This gives the protein CATQRQALANYGYTF. The full variable domain, with the rest looked up from reference TRBV19 and TRBJ1-2, is DGGITQSPKYLFRKEGQNVTLSCEQNLNHDAMYWYRQDPGQGLRLIYYSQIVNDFQKGDIAEGYSVSREKKESFPLTVTSAQKNPTAFYLCATQRQALANYGYTFGSGTRLTVV.

The chain combines TRBV12-5 with TRBJ2-7; 7 nucleotides match TRBD2. CDR1 and CDR2 from the germline V gene are LGHNT and FRNRAP. The CDR3 consists of 15 residues. Trimming took 1 base from V and 3 from J; bases not matched to a gene: 6. The CDR3 region is CASGLGAGDRYEQYF. CDR3 in DNA: TGTGCTAGTGGTTTGGGGGCGGGAGACCGCTACGAGCAGTACTTC.

The gene calls are TRBV7-2 and TRBJ1-1; D is perhaps TRBD1 (5 bases). V shed 2 bases and J shed 1 base, with 5 bases lying between them. The CDR3 has 13 residues. Germline V gene data show CDR1 as SGHTA and CDR2 as FQGNSA. This CDR3 is CASSLQGNTEAFF. The CDR3 nucleotides are TGTGCCAGCAGCTTACAGGGGAACACTGAAGCTTTCTTT.

The V and J genes are TRBV30 and TRBJ1-1; tentatively, D is TRBD1 (5 bases). V was clipped by 2 bases and J by 1 base, with 8 bases between them. Germline V gene sequence: CDR1 GTSNPN, CDR2 SVGIG (reference sequence). CDR3 size: 13 residues. The CDR3 protein is CAWSLDRNTEAFF. The CDR3 bases are TGTGCCTGGAGTCTCGACAGGAACACTGAAGCTTTCTTT.

This clone was recorded only once. This chain connects TRBV28 to TRBJ1-1; D not certain. The CDR3 has 12 amino acids. V was trimmed by 3 bases and J by 4 bases, leaving 6 bases between them. Germline CDR1 reads MDHEN; CDR2 reads SYDVKM. CDR3 sequence reads: CASSFSVTEAFF. CDR3 sequence (DNA): TGTGCCAGCAGTTTTTCGGTCACTGAAGCTTTCTTT.

The chain recombines TRBV10-3 with TRBJ1-5; D gene unclear. Germline-derived CDR1 and CDR2 are ENHRY and SYGVKD. V lost 3 bases to trimming and J lost 6 bases, with 12 bases between them. This CDR3 is built from 14 residues. In nucleotides, the CDR3 is TGTGCCATCAGTGAAAGCGAGGGAGGTCAGCCCCAGCATTTT. Translation gives CAISESEGGQPQHF.

The chain recombines TRBV19 with TRBJ1-1, with a tentative D call TRBD1 (6 bases). This CDR3 spans 15 amino acids. Looked up from germline, CDR1 is LNHDA and CDR2 is SQIVND (reference sequence). Trimming cost V 5 bases and J 4 bases, with 17 bases left between them. The CDR3 DNA reads as TGTGCCAGTAGTCCCCACAGGGTTACGGGCACTGAAGCTTTCTTT. It yields the protein CASSPHRVTGTEAFF.

The rearrangement joins TRBV5-1 to TRBJ1-6, with 7 bases lining up with TRBD1. Unmatched junction bases numbered 2, after V lost 0 bases and J lost 5 bases. Germline V lookup: CDR1 SGHRS, CDR2 YFSETQ. This CDR3 contains 15 residues. The CDR3 sequence is CASSLATGDNSPLHF. DNA for the CDR3: TGCGCCAGCAGCTTGGCCACAGGGGATAATTCACCCCTCCACTTT.